The clone carrying this T cell receptor (beta chain) has only a few counts. Its antigen is unknown. This specimen belongs to a study of T cells after yellow fever vaccination. In germline, CDR1 is SGHTS, CDR2 YDEGEE. J gave up 3 bases and V 0 bases, and 4 bases lay outside the gene matches. The CDR3 length is 15 residues. Overall study results and limits: Weaker, the secondary response had a peak occurring faster, on day 5 versus 15. Relatively few clonotypes were ones that appeared in both CD4 and CD8 compartments.

Production of TCR cDNA was by 5'RACE template switching, which also added a universal primer site and UMIs. TCRdb re-called the 5' RACE reads through MiXCR, storing one row per CDR3 protein. In the table there are a few hundred thousand distinct CDR3 sequences, roughly a fifth of which are singletons. The V call is TRBV5-8, the J call TRBJ2-7; TRBD2 aligns across 9 bases. The sequence was collected from a man aged 25-40 years who received the YFV17D yellow fever vaccine. The sample in question was PBMCs, obtained 15 days after the yellow fever booster vaccination. The DNA of the CDR3 is TGTGCCAGCAGCTTGGCGTCTAGCGGGAACTACGAGCAGTACTTC. Translation: CASSLASSGNYEQYF.